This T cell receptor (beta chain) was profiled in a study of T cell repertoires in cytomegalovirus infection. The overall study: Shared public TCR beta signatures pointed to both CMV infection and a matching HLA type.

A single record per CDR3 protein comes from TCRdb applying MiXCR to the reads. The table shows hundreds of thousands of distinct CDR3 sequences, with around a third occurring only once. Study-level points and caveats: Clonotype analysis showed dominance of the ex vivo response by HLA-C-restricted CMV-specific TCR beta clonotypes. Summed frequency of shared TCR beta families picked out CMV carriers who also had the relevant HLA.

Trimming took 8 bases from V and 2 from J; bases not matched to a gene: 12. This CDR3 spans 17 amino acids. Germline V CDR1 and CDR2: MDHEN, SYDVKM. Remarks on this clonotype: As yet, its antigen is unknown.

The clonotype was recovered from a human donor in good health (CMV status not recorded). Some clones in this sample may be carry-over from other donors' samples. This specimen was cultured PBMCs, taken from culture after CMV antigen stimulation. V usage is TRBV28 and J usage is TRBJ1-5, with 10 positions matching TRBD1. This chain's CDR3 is CASETGGDDSRNQPQHF. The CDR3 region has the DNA TGTGCCAGCGAGACAGGGGGCGACGATAGTCGCAATCAGCCCCAGCATTTT.